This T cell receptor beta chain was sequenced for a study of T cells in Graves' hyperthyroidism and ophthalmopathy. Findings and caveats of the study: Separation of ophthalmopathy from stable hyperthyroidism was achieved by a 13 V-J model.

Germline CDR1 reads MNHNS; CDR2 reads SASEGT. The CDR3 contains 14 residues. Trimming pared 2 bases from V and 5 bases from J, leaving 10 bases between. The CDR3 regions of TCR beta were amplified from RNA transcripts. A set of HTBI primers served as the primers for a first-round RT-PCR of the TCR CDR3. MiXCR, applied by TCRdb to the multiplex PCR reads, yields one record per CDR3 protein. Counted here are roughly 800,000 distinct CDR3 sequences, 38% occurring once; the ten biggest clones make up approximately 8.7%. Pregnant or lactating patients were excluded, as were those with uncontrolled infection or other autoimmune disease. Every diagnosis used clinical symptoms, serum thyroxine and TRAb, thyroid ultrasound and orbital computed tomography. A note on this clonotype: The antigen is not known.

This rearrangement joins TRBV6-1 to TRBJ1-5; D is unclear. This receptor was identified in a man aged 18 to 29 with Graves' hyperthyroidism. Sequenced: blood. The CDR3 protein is CASSEIAGYQPQHF. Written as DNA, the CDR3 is TGTGCCAGCAGTGAAATTGCAGGTTATCAGCCCCAGCATTTT.